What follows are 21 T cell receptor beta chains derived from one specimen sequenced in a study of OX40 agonist ivuxolimab in advanced cancers. Clones were sequenced by immunoSEQ multiplex PCR, and TCRdb holds only the in-frame ones, with some missing. There are approximately 60,000 clones in the sample; more than 80% occur only once, and 2.5% to 3.5% lies in the top ten. Sequenced here: CD4+ or CD8+ T cells sorted from blood, sampled in a trial of the OX40 agonist ivuxolimab. These receptors came from an adult with an advanced solid tumor such as melanoma, head and neck, liver or kidney cancer.

There are a few counts of this clone. DNA of the CDR3: TGTGCCAGCAGTGAAGAGGGGCGTATCGACAATGAGCAGTTCTTC. Amino acids: CASSEEGRIDNEQFF. The J gene is TRBJ2-1, the V gene TRBV25-1; tentatively, D is TRBD1 or TRBD2 (5 bases each). Between the trimmed V and J ends, which lost 2 bases and 5 bases, there was a span of 13 bases. CDR3 length equals 15 residues. Germline CDR1 reads MGHDK; CDR2 reads SYGVNS.

This chain connects TRBV6-5 to TRBJ2-5, with 10 bases fitting TRBD1. The CDR3 has 13 amino acids. V dropped 8 bases and J dropped 4; count of bases not matched to a gene: 4. Per germline, CDR1 MNHEY and CDR2 SVGAGI. CDR3 coding DNA: TGTGCCAGCCGACAGGGGGCCGTAGAGACCCAGTACTTC. As protein: CASRQGAVETQYF.

The rearrangement uses TRBV18 and TRBJ2-5; unclear D gene. The CDR3 covers 14 residues. The germline V gene has CDR1 KGHSH and CDR2 LQKENI. V was cut by 3 bases and J by 0 bases, with 8 bases left in between. The CDR3 DNA reads as TGTGCCAGCTCACCCCGGGCGGACCAAGAGACCCAGTACTTC. This encodes CASSPRADQETQYF.

V gene TRBV11-2 combines with J gene TRBJ1-1; 7 bases match TRBD1. This CDR3 comprises 14 residues. J gave up 6 bases and V 4 bases, and 8 bases lay outside the gene matches. Germline V gives CDR1 SGHAT, CDR2 FQNNGV. The CDR3 DNA is TGTGCCAGCAGCTCCACGGGACAGAATGCTGAAGCTTTCTTT. This translates into CASSSTGQNAEAFF.

The J gene is TRBJ1-1, the V gene TRBV11-2; 7 nucleotides match TRBD1. V gave up 4 bases and J gave up 4 bases; unmatched junction bases: 6. The CDR3 covers 14 residues. The germline V gene has CDR1 SGHAT and CDR2 FQNNGV. The CDR3 here is CASSSYPGGTEAFF. As DNA, the CDR3 is TGTGCCAGCAGCTCGTACCCAGGGGGCACTGAAGCTTTCTTT.

The chain employs TRBV14 and TRBJ2-1, with 9 positions matching TRBD2. The germline V gene encodes CDR1 SGHDN and CDR2 FVKESK. The junction had 8 bases not matched to a gene; V was cut back by 2 bases and J by 6 bases. The CDR3 length is 16 residues. CDR3 DNA: TGTGCCAGCAGCCAACACCTAGCGGGATCTGGCAATGAGCAGTTCTTC. Protein: CASSQHLAGSGNEQFF. The full variable domain, with the rest looked up from reference TRBV14 and TRBJ2-1, is EAGVTQFPSHSVIEKGQTVTLRCDPISGHDNLYWYRRVMGKEIKFLLHFVKESKQDESGMPNNRFLAERTGGTYSTLKVQPAELEDSGVYFCASSQHLAGSGNEQFFGPGTRLTVL.

The chain couples TRBV5-1 to TRBJ1-4, with a weak D call TRBD1 (5 bases). V lost 1 base and J lost 2, with 9 bases in between. This CDR3 is built from 15 residues. Germline V lookup: CDR1 SGHRS, CDR2 YFSETQ. DNA for the CDR3: TGCGCCAGCAGCTTGATGGGGGAGACTAATGAAAAACTGTTTTTT. This translates into CASSLMGETNEKLFF.

J is TRBJ1-6 and V is TRBV5-8; tentatively, D is TRBD1 (5 bases). V lost 4 bases and J 6 bases, leaving 17 bases between the germline ends. Germline V lookup: CDR1 SGHTS, CDR2 YDEGEE. The CDR3 covers 16 residues. In DNA, the CDR3 is TGTGCCAGCAGCCTGGGGACTTGGATACTTAATTCACCCCTCCACTTT. Amino acids: CASSLGTWILNSPLHF.

This clone was detected once. The chain joins TRBV9 to TRBJ2-1; 7 bases are a match to TRBD2. Germline trimming cut 3 bases from V and 7 bases from J; bases unmatched to any gene: 10. CDR3 length equals 15 residues. Germline V CDR1 and CDR2: SGDLS, YYNGEE. This CDR3 reads CASSDLLAGDNEQFF. In DNA, the CDR3 is TGTGCCAGCAGCGACCTACTGGCGGGAGATAATGAGCAGTTCTTC.

The chain has TRBV19 and TRBJ2-7, with 12 bases aligning to TRBD1. V was clipped by 4 bases and J by 5 bases; unmatched bases: 9. Germline-derived CDR1 and CDR2 are LNHDA and SQIVND (reference sequence). The length of the CDR3 is 16 residues. The CDR3 loop reads CASSTTGTGGHHEQYF. In nucleotides, the CDR3 is TGTGCCAGTAGTACGACCGGGACAGGGGGCCATCACGAGCAGTACTTC.

The chain links TRBV30 to TRBJ2-2; D may match TRBD1 or TRBD2 (6 bases each). Germline V gene lookup returns CDR1 GTSNPN and CDR2 SVGIG (reference sequence). Trimming cost V 0 bases and J 4 bases, with 12 bases left between them. The CDR3 runs to 15 residues. The CDR3 DNA sequence: TGTGCCTGGAGTGTCGGCCGGGGGCCCACCGGGGAGCTGTTTTTT. It encodes CAWSVGRGPTGELFF.

The V call is TRBV7-9, the J call TRBJ2-3; D perhaps matches TRBD2 (6 bases). V lost 0 bases, J lost 2 bases, and 12 bases lay in between. Germline V CDR1 and CDR2: SEHNR, FQNEAQ (reference sequence). The CDR3 length is 16 residues. Here the CDR3 DNA reads TGTGCCAGCAGCTTAGCGGGAGGACGGAACACAGATACGCAGTATTTT. Its translation: CASSLAGGRNTDTQYF.

V usage is TRBV30 and J usage is TRBJ2-5; TRBD1 agrees at 8 bases. The J call may not be correct, given that the DNA end is closer to TRBJ2-7. The CDR3 extends over 13 amino acids. Germline CDR1 and CDR2: GTSNPN and SVGIG (reference sequence). CDR3 DNA sequence: TGTGCCTGGAAGGGCAGGGGGCGGGACGAGCAGTACTTC. Translated, it gives CAWKGRGRDEQYF.

The chain links TRBV5-1 to TRBJ2-5, with TRBD2 matching over 8 bases. This CDR3 is built from 15 residues. Looked up from germline, CDR1 is SGHRS and CDR2 is YFSETQ. Losses at the gene ends were 2 bases for V and 5 bases for J; bases not matched to a gene: 8. CDR3 sequence: CASSFLTSVVETQYF. The CDR3 DNA follows: TGCGCCAGCAGCTTCCTGACTAGCGTCGTGGAGACCCAGTACTTC.

The chain uses TRBV28 and TRBJ1-2; TRBD1 is a possible D gene (5 bases). CDR1 MDHEN and CDR2 SYDVKM come from the germline V gene. The V end was cut by 6 bases, the J end by 2 bases, with 10 bases between. The CDR3 spans 13 residues. The CDR3 sequence: CASRPTENYGYTF. Written as DNA, the CDR3 is TGTGCCAGCAGACCGACAGAAAACTATGGCTACACCTTC.

The chain links TRBV19 to TRBJ2-1; TRBD1 aligns across 7 bases. The germline gives CDR1 LNHDA, CDR2 SQIVND (reference sequence). This CDR3 region has 13 residues. Trimming at V came to 6 bases and at J to 5 bases, leaving 4 bases not matched to a gene. The DNA for the CDR3 is TGTGCCAGTAGACCTACAGGGGACAATGAGCAGTTCTTC. It codes for CASRPTGDNEQFF.

The table lists this clone with a few counts. V is TRBV6-6 and J is TRBJ2-3, with 8 bases matching TRBD2. V lost 6 bases, J lost 2 bases, and 7 bases stayed unmatched. The germline CDR1 and CDR2 sequences are MNHNY and SVGAGI (reference sequence). The CDR3 loop spans 15 amino acids. CDR3 sequence: CASSQTSGLTDTQYF. CDR3 coding DNA: TGTGCCAGCAGCCAAACTAGCGGACTCACAGATACGCAGTATTTT.

The chain employs TRBV9 and TRBJ2-5; TRBD1 might be the D (6 bases). The CDR3 contains 15 residues. V gave up 3 bases and J gave up 1 base, with 13 bases separating them. CDR1 and CDR2 (germline): SGDLS, YYNGEE. The chain's CDR3 is CASSALGQLQETQYF. In DNA, the CDR3 is TGTGCCAGCAGCGCCCTCGGACAGCTCCAAGAGACCCAGTACTTC.

This chain links TRBV27 with TRBJ1-2, with D possibly TRBD1 on 5 matching bases. CDR1 and CDR2 (germline): MNHEY, SMNVEV (reference sequence). The CDR3 consists of 16 residues. V shed 6 bases and J shed 6 bases, with 23 bases lying between them. The CDR3 sequence: CASSFYGGRVADGYTF. CDR3 DNA: TGTGCCAGCAGCTTTTACGGTGGCAGGGTGGCGGATGGCTACACCTTC.

The gene calls are TRBV2 and TRBJ1-1; possible D gene TRBD1, 5 bases. There are 12 residues in the CDR3. V lost 8 bases to trimming and J lost 6 bases, with 13 bases between them. Per the germline V gene, CDR1 is SNHLY and CDR2 is FYNNEI. CDR3 in amino acids: CASSGTFAEAFF. The CDR3 coding sequence is TGTGCCAGCTCAGGGACTTTCGCTGAAGCTTTCTTT.

The chain carries TRBV6-6 and TRBJ1-2; the match to TRBD1 covers 7 bases. The CDR3 totals 15 residues. Germline lookup yields CDR1 MNHNY and CDR2 SVGAGI (reference sequence). V dropped 5 bases and J dropped 8; count of bases not matched to a gene: 14. In DNA form, the CDR3 reads TGTGCCAGCAGTAGATCGGGACAGACCTTTGGCGGCTACACCTTC. This gives the protein CASSRSGQTFGGYTF.